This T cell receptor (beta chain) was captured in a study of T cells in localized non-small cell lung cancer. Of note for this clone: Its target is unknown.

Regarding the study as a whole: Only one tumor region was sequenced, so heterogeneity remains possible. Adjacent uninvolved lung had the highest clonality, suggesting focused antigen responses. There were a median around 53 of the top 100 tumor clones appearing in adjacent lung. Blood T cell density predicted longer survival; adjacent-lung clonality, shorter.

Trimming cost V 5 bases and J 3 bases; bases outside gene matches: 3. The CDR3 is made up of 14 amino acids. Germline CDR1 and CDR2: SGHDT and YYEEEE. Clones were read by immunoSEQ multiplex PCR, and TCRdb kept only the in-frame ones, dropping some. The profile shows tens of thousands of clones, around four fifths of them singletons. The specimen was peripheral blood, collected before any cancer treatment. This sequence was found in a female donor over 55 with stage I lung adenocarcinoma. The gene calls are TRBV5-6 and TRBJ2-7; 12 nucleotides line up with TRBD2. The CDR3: CASSGLAGSYEQYF. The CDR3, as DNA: TGTGCCAGCAGTGGACTAGCGGGGAGCTACGAGCAGTACTTC.